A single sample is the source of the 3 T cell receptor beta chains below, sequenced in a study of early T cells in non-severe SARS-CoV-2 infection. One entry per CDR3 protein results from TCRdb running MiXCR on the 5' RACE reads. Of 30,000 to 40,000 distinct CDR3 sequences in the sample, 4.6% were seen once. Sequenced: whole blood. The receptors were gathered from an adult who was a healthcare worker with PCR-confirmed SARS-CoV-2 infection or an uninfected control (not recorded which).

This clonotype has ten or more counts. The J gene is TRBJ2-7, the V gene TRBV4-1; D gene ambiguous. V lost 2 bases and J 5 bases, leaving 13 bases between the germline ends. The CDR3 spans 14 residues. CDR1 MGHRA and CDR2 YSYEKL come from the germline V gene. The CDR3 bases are TGCGCCAGCAGCCAACCAACCCGTTCCCACGAGCAGTACTTC. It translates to CASSQPTRSHEQYF.

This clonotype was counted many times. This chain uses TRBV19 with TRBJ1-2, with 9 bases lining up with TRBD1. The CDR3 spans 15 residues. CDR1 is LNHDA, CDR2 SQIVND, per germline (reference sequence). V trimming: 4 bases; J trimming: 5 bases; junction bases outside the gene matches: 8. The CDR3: CASSTPGQGYYGYTF. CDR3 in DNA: TGTGCCAGTAGTACACCGGGACAGGGCTATTATGGCTACACCTTC.

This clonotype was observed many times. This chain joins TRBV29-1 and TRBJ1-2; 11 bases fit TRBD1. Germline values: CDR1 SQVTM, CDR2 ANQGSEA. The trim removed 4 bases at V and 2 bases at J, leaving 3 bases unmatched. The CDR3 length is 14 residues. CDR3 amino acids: CSVGGDRGNYGYTF. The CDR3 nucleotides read TGCAGCGTTGGAGGGGACAGGGGGAACTATGGCTACACCTTC.